The rows below give T cell receptor beta chains drawn from one sample of a study of cytomegalovirus exposure and HLA in healthy donors. Sequencing was performed with immunoSEQ multiplex PCR; in TCRdb, only in-frame clones are kept and a portion is missing. This table has over 200,000 clones, 70% to 80% appearing once. The sequencing sample was made of PBMCs. The receptors were sampled from a woman aged 55 to 70 in good health and CMV-seropositive. Both conserved end residues are part of each CDR3. D genes are given only for firm matches. The size of a clone is reported for some rows only, either as once, few or many, or as a class for expanded clones.

TRBV18,NA,TRBD2,TRBJ2-7,CASSPGGVEQYF,TGTGCCAGCTCACCCGGGGGGGTCGAGCAGTACTTC
TRBV5-1,few,TRBD1,TRBJ1-5,CASSVGTGYNQPQHF,TGCGCCAGCAGCGTCGGGACAGGGTACAATCAGCCCCAGCATTTT
TRBV30,NA,NA,TRBJ2-1,CAWSTTDYNEQFF,TGTGCCTGGAGTACTACCGACTACAATGAGCAGTTCTTC
TRBV2,few,TRBD1,TRBJ2-7,CASSLPDRESYEQYF,TGTGCCAGCAGCCTCCCGGACAGGGAGTCCTACGAGCAGTACTTC
TRBV5-4,NA,TRBD1,TRBJ1-2,CASSPPDRGRNGYTF,TGTGCCAGCAGCCCCCCCGACAGGGGGAGGAATGGCTACACCTTC
TRBV4-1,NA,TRBD1,TRBJ2-3,CASSQGPNRGSTDTQYF,TGCGCCAGCAGCCAAGGCCCCAACAGGGGGAGCACAGATACGCAGTATTTT
TRBV21-1,once,NA,TRBJ1-4,CASSKRGGVLGEKLFF,TGTGCCAGCAGCAAACGGGGGGGTGTACTTGGGGAAAAACTGTTTTTT
TRBV12-1,NA,NA,TRBJ2-7,CASSFETGDYEQYF,TGTGCCAGCAGCTTTGAGACGGGTGACTACGAGCAGTACTTC
TRBV6-1,NA,TRBD1,TRBJ1-2,CASSVTGDLDYGYTF,TGTGCCAGCAGTGTCACAGGGGATTTGGACTATGGCTACACCTTC
TRBV19,NA,NA,TRBJ2-5,CASSMGGQGQMQETQYF,TGTGCCAGTAGTATGGGGGGGCAGGGGCAGATGCAAGAGACCCAGTACTTC
TRBV18,once,TRBD1,TRBJ2-4,CASSPDRGNIQYF,TGTGCCAGCTCACCCGACAGGGGAAACATTCAGTACTTC